This paragraph reports one T cell receptor beta chain. The sample holds other DNA sequences that translate to the same CDR3. This table comes from immunoSEQ multiplex PCR, and its TCRdb copy is limited to in-frame clones, with some not included. The sample includes about 160,000 clones, roughly 80% of them seen just once. Germline CDR1 LGHNA, CDR2 YNFKEQ. This CDR3 is 14 amino acids long. The V end lost 8 bases, the J end lost 5 bases, and 19 bases lay between the germline ends. These data are taken from a study of blood T cell repertoires in COVID-19. The sequencing sample was made of PBMCs or T cells enriched from blood (not recorded which). V gene TRBV4-2 combines with J gene TRBJ2-7; maybe TRBD2 (6 bases). This receptor was identified in a woman aged 55-70 years who had recovered from COVID-19. CDR3 bases: TGTGCCAGCTCTTATAGCGGTTTTCAAGACGAGCAGTACTTC. The encoded protein is CASSYSGFQDEQYF.